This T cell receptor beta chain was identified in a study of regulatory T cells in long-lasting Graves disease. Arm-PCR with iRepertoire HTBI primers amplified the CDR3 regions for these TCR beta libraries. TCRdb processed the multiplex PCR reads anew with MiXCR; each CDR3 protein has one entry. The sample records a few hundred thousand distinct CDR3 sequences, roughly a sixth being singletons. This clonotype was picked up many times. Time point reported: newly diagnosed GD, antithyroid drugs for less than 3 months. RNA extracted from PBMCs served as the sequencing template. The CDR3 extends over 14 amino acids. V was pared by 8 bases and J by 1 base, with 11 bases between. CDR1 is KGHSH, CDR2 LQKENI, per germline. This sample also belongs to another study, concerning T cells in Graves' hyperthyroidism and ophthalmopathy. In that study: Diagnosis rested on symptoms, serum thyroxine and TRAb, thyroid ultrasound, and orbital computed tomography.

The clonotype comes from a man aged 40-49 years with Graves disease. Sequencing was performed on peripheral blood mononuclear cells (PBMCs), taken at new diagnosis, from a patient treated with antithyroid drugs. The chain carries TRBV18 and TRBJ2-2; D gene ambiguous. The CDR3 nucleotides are TGTGCCAGCACTCACAAGGGGAACACCGGGGAGCTGTTTTTT. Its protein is CASTHKGNTGELFF.